This paragraph reports one T cell receptor beta chain. What it recognizes is unknown. RNA, at about 0.45 to 1 ug, was reverse transcribed with random hexamers. TCRdb fed the immunoSEQ multiplex PCR reads into MiXCR, producing one record per CDR3 protein. The table lists some 140,000 distinct CDR3 sequences, over 90% of them singletons. This sample was included in a study of CD8 T cells in Susac syndrome. Study in general: Clinically active disease was present in 5 or 6 of the sequenced Susac syndrome patients. Eight of these patients were in remission. At the time of blood draw, patients with Susac syndrome were therapy-naive, receiving corticosteroids, or receiving intravenous immunoglobulin alone. The study, taken as a whole, reports: Acknowledgment was made by the study that its TCR sequencing and HLA analysis involved a relatively small number of individuals.

CDR3 length: 15 amino acids. Unmatched junction bases numbered 5, after V lost 6 bases and J lost 1 base. From blood CD8+ and CD4+ T cells, TCR beta sequences were generated. The clonotype comes from a human donor with Susac syndrome. Material for sequencing was CD8+ T cells from PBMCs. J is TRBJ1-5 and V is TRBV12-3 or TRBV12-4; 8 positions agree with TRBD1. The chain's CDR3 is CASSETGESNQPQHF. The DNA of the CDR3 is TGTGCCAGCAGCGAGACAGGGGAAAGCAATCAGCCCCAGCATTTT.